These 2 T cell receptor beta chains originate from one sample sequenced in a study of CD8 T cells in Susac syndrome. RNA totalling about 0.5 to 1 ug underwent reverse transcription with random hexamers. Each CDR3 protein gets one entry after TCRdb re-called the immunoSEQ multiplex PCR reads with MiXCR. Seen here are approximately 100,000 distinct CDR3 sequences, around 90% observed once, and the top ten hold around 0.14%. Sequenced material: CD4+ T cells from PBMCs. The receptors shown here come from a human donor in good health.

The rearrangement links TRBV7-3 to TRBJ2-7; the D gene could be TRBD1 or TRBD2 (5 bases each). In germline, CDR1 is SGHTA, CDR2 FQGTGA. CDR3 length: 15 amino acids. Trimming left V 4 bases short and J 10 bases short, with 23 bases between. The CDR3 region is CASSSAGGRANLQYF. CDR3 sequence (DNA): TGTGCCAGCAGCTCCGCGGGTGGCAGGGCGAATTTACAGTACTTC.

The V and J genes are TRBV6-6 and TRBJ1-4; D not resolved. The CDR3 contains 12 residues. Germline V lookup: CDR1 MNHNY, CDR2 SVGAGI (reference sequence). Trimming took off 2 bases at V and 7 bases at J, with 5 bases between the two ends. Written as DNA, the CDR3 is TGTGCCAGCAGTTACACGCTTGAAAAACTGTTTTTT. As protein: CASSYTLEKLFF.